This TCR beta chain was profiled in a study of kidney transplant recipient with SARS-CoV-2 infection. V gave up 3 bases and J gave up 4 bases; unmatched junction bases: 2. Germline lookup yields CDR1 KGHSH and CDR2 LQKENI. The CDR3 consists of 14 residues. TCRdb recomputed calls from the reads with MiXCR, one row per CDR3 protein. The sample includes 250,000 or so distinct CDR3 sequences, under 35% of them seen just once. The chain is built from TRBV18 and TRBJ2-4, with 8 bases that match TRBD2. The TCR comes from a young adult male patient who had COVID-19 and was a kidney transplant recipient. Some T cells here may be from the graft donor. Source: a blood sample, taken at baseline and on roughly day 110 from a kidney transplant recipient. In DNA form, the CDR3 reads TGTGCCAGCTCACCTAGCGGGGAGAAAAACATTCAGTACTTC. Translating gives CASSPSGEKNIQYF. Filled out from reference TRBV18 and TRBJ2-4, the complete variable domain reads NAGVMQNPRHLVRRRGQEARLRCSPMKGHSHVYWYRQLPEEGLKFMVYLQKENIIDESGMPKERFSAEFPKEGPSILRIQQVVRGDSAAYFCASSPSGEKNIQYFGAGTRLSVL.